Included here is one TCR beta chain sequence, with context. The source of the sample is a study of shared clonotypes between healthy human individuals. Study summary: Donors consisted of a couple of women and a few men between 18 and 49. Per donor, three plates held CD4 naive cells, three held CD4 memory, two held CD8 naive and one held CD8 memory.

Germline loops: CDR1 SGHVS, CDR2 FNYEAQ. This CDR3 comprises 13 residues. V dropped 8 bases and J dropped 6 bases, with 17 bases sitting between them. Naive-designated CD8 cells lacked CD45RO, were positively enriched for CCR7, and omitted terminally differentiated effector memory CD45RA+ cells. Method: immunoSEQ multiplex PCR; TCRdb's copy keeps in-frame clones and lacks some. The profile covers about 2,200,000 clones, with roughly 91% appearing a single time and 1.5% to 2% taken by the ten largest. Specimen: naive CD8+ T cells from PBMCs. The chain links TRBV7-6 to TRBJ2-7; no clear D gene. The source is a man aged 18 to 29 in good health. Some clones in this sample may be carry-over from other donors' samples. As DNA, the CDR3 is TGTGCCAGCGGGGTACCAGGTTTTCTCGAGCAGTACTTC. Amino acids: CASGVPGFLEQYF.